Presented here are 7 T cell receptor beta chains from one specimen sequenced in a study of T cell therapy after organ transplantation. Specified time point: 20-29 weeks after completion of therapy. Method: immunoSEQ multiplex PCR; TCRdb's copy keeps in-frame clones and lacks some. The table shows roughly 15,000 clones, with about 85% occurring only once. For these receptors, no antigen is known. This material consisted of CD8+ T cells from blood, taken after autologous CMV-specific T cell therapy. The receptors were gathered from a human patient who had received a solid organ transplant and had CMV disease. Among the T cells, some may be from the graft donor.

The table lists this clone with a count of one. The CDR3 protein is CATSRDTALWSSGANVLTF. Written as DNA, the CDR3 is TGTGCCACCAGCAGAGATACGGCTCTCTGGAGCTCTGGGGCCAACGTCCTGACTTTC. The chain links TRBV15 to TRBJ2-6; D remains ambiguous. Germline CDR1 is LNHNV and CDR2 is YYDKDF (reference sequence). There are 19 residues in the CDR3. Trimming took off 0 bases at V and 0 bases at J, with 15 bases between the two ends.

This clone has only a few counts. V usage is TRBV6-6 and J usage is TRBJ2-7, with 7 bases that match TRBD1. The CDR3 is made up of 15 amino acids. Germline CDR1 is MNHNY and CDR2 is SVGAGI (reference sequence). V trimming: 5 bases; J trimming: 3 bases; junction bases outside the gene matches: 10. The CDR3, as DNA: TGTGCCAGCAGTACTGAACCGGGACAGCTCTACGAGCAGTACTTC. Its translation: CASSTEPGQLYEQYF.

The count of this clone is one. This sequence joins TRBV5-6 and TRBJ1-1; 7 nucleotides agree with TRBD1. Germline CDR1 is SGHDT and CDR2 is YYEEEE. This CDR3 contains 14 residues. The V and J ends lost 0 bases and 8 bases, in that order; junction bases with no gene match: 7. The CDR3 is CASSLGQGLLEAFF. In DNA, the CDR3 is TGTGCCAGCAGCTTGGGACAGGGTCTGTTGGAAGCTTTCTTT. The complete variable domain, with remaining parts taken from reference TRBV5-6 and TRBJ1-1, reads DAGVTQSPTHLIKTRGQQVTLRCSPKSGHDTVSWYQQALGQGPQFIFQYYEEEERQRGNFPDRFSGHQFPNYSSELNVNALLLGDSALYLCASSLGQGLLEAFFGQGTRLTVV.

To note about this clone: This specimen includes other DNA sequences encoding the same CDR3. The V call is TRBV2, the J call TRBJ2-5; possible D gene TRBD2, 5 bases. Germline CDR1 SNHLY, CDR2 FYNNEI. This CDR3 has 16 residues. V dropped 1 base and J dropped 5 bases, with 17 bases sitting between them. The chain's CDR3 is CASSEGVWEPGETQYF. CDR3 DNA sequence: TGTGCCAGCAGTGAAGGGGTGTGGGAACCGGGGGAGACCCAGTACTTC.

The chain has TRBV11-2 and TRBJ2-1; D assignment may be TRBD1 or TRBD2 (5 bases each). With 10 bases removed from V and 7 bases from J, the gap between germline ends came to 20 bases. CDR3 length equals 14 residues. From germline, CDR1 is SGHAT and CDR2 FQNNGV. The DNA for the CDR3 is TGTGCCACCCTCTCCAGGGCCCCGGGGAATGAGCAGTTCTTC. Translating gives CATLSRAPGNEQFF.

This chain connects TRBV7-9 to TRBJ1-1; D uncertain. Germline lookup yields CDR1 SEHNR and CDR2 FQNEAQ (reference sequence). V lost 5 bases and J 6 bases, leaving 13 bases between the germline ends. This CDR3 has 13 residues. As DNA, the CDR3 is TGTGCCAGCAGCCTCCAGTACAGCTCTGAAGCTTTCTTT. It translates to CASSLQYSSEAFF. The variable domain in full, with the rest retrieved from reference TRBV7-9 and TRBJ1-1, is DTGVSQNPRHKITKRGQNVTFRCDPISEHNRLYWYRQTLGQGPEFLTYFQNEAQLEKSRLLSDRFSAERPKGSFSTLEIQRTEQGDSAMYLCASSLQYSSEAFFGQGTRLTVV.

The genes are TRBV19 and TRBJ2-3; D perhaps matches TRBD2 (6 bases). The CDR3 consists of 19 residues. Germline V gene data show CDR1 as LNHDA and CDR2 as SQIVND (reference sequence). V shed 4 bases and J shed 6 bases, with 29 bases lying between them. CDR3 in DNA: TGTGCCAGTAGTACCGACACCAAGGCGGGACGAGAACTTGGGGATACGCAGTATTTT. Translation gives CASSTDTKAGRELGDTQYF.